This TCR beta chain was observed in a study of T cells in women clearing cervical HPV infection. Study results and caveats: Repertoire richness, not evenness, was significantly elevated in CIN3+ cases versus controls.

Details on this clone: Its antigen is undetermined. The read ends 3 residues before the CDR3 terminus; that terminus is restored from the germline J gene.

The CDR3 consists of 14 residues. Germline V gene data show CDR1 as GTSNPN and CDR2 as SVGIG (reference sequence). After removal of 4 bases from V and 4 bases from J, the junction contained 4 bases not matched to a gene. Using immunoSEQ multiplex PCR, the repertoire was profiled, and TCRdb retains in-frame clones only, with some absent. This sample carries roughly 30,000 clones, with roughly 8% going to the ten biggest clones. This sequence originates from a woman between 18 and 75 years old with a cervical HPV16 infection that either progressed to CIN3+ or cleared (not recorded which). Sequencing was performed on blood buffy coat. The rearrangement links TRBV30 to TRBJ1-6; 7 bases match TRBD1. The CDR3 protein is CAWTPGQYNSPLHF. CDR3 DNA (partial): TGTGCCTGGACCCCGGGACAGTATAATTCACCC.